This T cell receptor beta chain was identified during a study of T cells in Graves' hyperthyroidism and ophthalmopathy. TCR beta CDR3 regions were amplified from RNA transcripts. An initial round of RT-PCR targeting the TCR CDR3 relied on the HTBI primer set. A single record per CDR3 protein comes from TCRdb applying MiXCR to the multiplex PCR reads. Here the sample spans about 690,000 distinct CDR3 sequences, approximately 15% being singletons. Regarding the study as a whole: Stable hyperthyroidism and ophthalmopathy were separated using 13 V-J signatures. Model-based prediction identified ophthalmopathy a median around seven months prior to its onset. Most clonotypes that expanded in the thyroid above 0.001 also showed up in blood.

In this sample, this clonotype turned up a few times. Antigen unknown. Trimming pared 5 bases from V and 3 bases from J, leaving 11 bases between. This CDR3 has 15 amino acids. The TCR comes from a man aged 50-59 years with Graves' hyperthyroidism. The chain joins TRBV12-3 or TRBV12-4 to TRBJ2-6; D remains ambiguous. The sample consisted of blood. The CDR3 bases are TGTGCCAGCAGTCCCCTGGCGTTTGGGGCCAACGTCCTGACTTTC. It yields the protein CASSPLAFGANVLTF.